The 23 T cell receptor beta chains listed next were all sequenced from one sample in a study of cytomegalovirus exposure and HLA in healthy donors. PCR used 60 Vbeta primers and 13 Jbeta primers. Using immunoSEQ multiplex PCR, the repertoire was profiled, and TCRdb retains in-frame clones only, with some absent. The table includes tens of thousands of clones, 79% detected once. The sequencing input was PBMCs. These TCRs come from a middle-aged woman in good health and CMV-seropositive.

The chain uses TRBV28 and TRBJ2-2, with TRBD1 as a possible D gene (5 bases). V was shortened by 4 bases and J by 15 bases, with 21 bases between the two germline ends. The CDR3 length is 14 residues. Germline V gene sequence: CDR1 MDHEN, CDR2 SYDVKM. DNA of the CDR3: TGTGCCAGCAGTTCGAGACGGGCGCCCCAGGGCGTGTTTTTT. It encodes CASSSRRAPQGVFF. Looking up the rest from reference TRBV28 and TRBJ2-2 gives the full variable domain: DVKVTQSSRYLVKRTGEKVFLECVQDMDHENMFWYRQDPGLGLRLIYFSYDVKMKEKGDIPEGYSVSREKKERFSLILESASTNQTSMYLCASSSRRAPQGVFFGEGSRLTVL.

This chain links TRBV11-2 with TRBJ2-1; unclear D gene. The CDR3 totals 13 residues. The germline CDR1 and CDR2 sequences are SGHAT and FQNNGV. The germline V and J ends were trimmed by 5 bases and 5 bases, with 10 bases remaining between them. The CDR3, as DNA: TGTGCCAGCAGCCCCCCCCCGGACAATGAGCAGTTCTTC. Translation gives CASSPPPDNEQFF.

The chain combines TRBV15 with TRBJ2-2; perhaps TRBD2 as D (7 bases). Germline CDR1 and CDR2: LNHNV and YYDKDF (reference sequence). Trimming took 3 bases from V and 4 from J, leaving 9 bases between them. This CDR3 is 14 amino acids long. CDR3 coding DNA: TGTGCCACCAGCAGGGGGGGGGCCACCGGGGAGCTGTTTTTT. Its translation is CATSRGGATGELFF.

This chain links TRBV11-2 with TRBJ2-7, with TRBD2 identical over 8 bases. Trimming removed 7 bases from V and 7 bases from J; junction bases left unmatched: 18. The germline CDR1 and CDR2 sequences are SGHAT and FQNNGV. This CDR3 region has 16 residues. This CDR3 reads CASTRTPTSGGEEQYF. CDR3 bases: TGTGCCAGCACCCGAACCCCAACTAGCGGAGGGGAGGAGCAGTACTTC.

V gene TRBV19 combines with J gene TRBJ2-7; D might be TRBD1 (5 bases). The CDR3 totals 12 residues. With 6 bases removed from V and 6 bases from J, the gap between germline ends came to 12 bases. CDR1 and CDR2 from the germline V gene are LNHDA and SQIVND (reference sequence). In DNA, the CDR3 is TGTGCCAGTAGGGGGCCGCCGGGCGAGCAGTACTTC. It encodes CASRGPPGEQYF. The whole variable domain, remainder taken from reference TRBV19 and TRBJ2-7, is DGGITQSPKYLFRKEGQNVTLSCEQNLNHDAMYWYRQDPGQGLRLIYYSQIVNDFQKGDIAEGYSVSREKKESFPLTVTSAQKNPTAFYLCASRGPPGEQYFGPGTRLTVT.

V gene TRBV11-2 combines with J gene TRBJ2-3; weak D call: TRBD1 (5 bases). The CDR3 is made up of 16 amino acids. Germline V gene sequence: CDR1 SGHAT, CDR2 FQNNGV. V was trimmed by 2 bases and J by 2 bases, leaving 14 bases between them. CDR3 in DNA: TGTGCCAGCAGCTTAAGGGGAAGAATAAACACAGATACGCAGTATTTT. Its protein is CASSLRGRINTDTQYF.

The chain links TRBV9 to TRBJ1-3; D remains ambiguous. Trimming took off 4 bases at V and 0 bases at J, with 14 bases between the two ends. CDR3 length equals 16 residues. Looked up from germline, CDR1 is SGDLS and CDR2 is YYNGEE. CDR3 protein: CASSPAVSVSGNTIYF. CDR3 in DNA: TGTGCCAGCAGCCCCGCCGTTTCAGTCTCTGGAAACACCATATATTTT.

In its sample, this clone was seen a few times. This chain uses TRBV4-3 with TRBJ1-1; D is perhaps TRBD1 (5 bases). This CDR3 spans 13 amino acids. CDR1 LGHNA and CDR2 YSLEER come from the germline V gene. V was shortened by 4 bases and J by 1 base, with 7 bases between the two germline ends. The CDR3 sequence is CASSPTANTEAFF. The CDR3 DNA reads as TGCGCCAGCAGCCCGACAGCGAACACTGAAGCTTTCTTT.

CDR3 sequence: CASGGKGLDEKLFF. The CDR3 nucleotides read TGTGCCAGCGGGGGGAAGGGTTTAGATGAAAAACTGTTTTTT. The chain employs TRBV28 and TRBJ1-4, with D tentatively TRBD1 (5 bases). Trimming shortened V by 8 bases and J by 6 bases, and 16 bases separated the two germline ends. This CDR3 comprises 14 residues. Germline assignment: CDR1 MDHEN and CDR2 SYDVKM.

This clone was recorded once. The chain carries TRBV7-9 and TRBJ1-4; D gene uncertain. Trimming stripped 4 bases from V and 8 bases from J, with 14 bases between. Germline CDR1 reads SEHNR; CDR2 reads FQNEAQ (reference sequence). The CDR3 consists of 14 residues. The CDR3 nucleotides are TGTGCCAGCAGCTCTTCGGAACCGGGAGAAAAACTGTTTTTT. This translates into CASSSSEPGEKLFF.

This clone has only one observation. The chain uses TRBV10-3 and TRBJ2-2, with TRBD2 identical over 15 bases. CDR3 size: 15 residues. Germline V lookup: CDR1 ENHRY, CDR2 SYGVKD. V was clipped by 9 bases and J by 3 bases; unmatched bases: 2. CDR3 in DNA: TGTGCCATTGGACTAGCGGGGGGGGACACCGGGGAGCTGTTTTTT. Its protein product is CAIGLAGGDTGELFF.

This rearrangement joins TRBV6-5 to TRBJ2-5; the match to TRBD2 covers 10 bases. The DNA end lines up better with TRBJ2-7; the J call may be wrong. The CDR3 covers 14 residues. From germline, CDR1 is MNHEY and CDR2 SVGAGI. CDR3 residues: CAASGLASSSEQYF. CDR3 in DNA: TGTGCCGCCTCGGGACTAGCGTCATCGAGCGAGCAGTACTTC.

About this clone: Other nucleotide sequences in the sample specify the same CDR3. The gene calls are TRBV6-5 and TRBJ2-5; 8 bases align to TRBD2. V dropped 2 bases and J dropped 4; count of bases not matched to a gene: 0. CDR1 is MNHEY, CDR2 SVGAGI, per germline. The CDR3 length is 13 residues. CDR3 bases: TGTGCCAGCAGTTACGCGGGGGGAGAGACCCAGTACTTC. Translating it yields CASSYAGGETQYF.

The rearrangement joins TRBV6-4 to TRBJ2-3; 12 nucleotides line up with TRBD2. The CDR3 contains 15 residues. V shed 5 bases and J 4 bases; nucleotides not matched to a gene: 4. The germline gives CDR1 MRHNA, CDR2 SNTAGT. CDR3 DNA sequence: TGTGCCAGCAGTCTAGCGGGAGGGCCACCAGATACGCAGTATTTT. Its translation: CASSLAGGPPDTQYF.

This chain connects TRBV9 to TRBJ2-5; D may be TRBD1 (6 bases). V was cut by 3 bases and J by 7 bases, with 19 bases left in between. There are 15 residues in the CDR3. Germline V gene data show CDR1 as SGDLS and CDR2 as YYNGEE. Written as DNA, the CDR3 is TGTGCCAGCAGCGGCCATACAGGGCCCGAGGGGACCCAGTACTTC. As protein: CASSGHTGPEGTQYF.

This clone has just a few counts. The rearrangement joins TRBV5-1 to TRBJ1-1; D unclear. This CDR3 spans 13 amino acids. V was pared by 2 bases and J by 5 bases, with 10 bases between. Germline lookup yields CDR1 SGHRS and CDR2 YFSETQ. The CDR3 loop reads CASSFRGGTEAFF. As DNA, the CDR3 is TGCGCCAGCAGCTTTCGAGGTGGGACTGAAGCTTTCTTT.

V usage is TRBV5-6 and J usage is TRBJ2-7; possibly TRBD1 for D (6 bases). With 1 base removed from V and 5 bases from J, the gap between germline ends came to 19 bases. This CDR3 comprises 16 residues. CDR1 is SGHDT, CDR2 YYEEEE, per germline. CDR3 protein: CASSLTPQGSIHEQYF. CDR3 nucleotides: TGTGCCAGCAGCTTGACCCCCCAGGGGTCTATCCACGAGCAGTACTTC.

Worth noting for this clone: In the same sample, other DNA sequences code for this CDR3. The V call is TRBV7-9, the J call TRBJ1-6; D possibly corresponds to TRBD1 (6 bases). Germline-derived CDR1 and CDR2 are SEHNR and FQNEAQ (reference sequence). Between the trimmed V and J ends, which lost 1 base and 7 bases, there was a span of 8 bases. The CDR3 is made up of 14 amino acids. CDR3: CASSLDQGNSPLHF. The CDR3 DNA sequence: TGTGCCAGCAGCTTAGATCAGGGGAATTCACCCCTCCACTTT.

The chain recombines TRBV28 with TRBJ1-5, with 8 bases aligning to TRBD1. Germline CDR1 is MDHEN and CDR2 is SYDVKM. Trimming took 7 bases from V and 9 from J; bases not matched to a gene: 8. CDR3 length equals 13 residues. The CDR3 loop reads CASTKDRVGPQHF. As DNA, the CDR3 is TGTGCCAGCACGAAGGACAGGGTAGGGCCCCAGCATTTT.

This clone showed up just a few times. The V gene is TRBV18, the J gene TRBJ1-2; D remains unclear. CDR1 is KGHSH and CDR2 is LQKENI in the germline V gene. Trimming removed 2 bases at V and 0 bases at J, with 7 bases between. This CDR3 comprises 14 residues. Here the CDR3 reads CASSPSDTNYGYTF. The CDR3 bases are TGTGCCAGCTCACCATCAGATACTAACTATGGCTACACCTTC.

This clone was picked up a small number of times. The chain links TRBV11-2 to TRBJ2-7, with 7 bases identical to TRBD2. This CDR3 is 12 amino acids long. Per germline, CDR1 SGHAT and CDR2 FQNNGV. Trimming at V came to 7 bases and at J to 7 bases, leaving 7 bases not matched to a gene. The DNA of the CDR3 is TGTGCCAGCACACAAGTCGGGGGGGAGCAGTACTTC. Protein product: CASTQVGGEQYF.

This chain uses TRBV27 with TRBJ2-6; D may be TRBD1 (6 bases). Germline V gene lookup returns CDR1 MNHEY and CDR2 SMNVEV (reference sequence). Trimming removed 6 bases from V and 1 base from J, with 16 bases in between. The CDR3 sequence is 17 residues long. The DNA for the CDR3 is TGTGCCAGCAGAGTACAGGGCGTTGAGTCTGGGGCCAACGTCCTGACTTTC. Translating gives CASRVQGVESGANVLTF.

The CDR3 DNA reads as TGTGCCTGGAGTGAAGGGGACAGTGACAATGAGCAGTTCTTC. This translates into CAWSEGDSDNEQFF. The V call is TRBV30, the J call TRBJ2-1, with 7 bases lining up with TRBD1. Germline CDR1 reads GTSNPN; CDR2 reads SVGIG (reference sequence). J was trimmed by 5 bases and V by 1 base; bases with no gene match: 5. The CDR3 is 14 amino acids.